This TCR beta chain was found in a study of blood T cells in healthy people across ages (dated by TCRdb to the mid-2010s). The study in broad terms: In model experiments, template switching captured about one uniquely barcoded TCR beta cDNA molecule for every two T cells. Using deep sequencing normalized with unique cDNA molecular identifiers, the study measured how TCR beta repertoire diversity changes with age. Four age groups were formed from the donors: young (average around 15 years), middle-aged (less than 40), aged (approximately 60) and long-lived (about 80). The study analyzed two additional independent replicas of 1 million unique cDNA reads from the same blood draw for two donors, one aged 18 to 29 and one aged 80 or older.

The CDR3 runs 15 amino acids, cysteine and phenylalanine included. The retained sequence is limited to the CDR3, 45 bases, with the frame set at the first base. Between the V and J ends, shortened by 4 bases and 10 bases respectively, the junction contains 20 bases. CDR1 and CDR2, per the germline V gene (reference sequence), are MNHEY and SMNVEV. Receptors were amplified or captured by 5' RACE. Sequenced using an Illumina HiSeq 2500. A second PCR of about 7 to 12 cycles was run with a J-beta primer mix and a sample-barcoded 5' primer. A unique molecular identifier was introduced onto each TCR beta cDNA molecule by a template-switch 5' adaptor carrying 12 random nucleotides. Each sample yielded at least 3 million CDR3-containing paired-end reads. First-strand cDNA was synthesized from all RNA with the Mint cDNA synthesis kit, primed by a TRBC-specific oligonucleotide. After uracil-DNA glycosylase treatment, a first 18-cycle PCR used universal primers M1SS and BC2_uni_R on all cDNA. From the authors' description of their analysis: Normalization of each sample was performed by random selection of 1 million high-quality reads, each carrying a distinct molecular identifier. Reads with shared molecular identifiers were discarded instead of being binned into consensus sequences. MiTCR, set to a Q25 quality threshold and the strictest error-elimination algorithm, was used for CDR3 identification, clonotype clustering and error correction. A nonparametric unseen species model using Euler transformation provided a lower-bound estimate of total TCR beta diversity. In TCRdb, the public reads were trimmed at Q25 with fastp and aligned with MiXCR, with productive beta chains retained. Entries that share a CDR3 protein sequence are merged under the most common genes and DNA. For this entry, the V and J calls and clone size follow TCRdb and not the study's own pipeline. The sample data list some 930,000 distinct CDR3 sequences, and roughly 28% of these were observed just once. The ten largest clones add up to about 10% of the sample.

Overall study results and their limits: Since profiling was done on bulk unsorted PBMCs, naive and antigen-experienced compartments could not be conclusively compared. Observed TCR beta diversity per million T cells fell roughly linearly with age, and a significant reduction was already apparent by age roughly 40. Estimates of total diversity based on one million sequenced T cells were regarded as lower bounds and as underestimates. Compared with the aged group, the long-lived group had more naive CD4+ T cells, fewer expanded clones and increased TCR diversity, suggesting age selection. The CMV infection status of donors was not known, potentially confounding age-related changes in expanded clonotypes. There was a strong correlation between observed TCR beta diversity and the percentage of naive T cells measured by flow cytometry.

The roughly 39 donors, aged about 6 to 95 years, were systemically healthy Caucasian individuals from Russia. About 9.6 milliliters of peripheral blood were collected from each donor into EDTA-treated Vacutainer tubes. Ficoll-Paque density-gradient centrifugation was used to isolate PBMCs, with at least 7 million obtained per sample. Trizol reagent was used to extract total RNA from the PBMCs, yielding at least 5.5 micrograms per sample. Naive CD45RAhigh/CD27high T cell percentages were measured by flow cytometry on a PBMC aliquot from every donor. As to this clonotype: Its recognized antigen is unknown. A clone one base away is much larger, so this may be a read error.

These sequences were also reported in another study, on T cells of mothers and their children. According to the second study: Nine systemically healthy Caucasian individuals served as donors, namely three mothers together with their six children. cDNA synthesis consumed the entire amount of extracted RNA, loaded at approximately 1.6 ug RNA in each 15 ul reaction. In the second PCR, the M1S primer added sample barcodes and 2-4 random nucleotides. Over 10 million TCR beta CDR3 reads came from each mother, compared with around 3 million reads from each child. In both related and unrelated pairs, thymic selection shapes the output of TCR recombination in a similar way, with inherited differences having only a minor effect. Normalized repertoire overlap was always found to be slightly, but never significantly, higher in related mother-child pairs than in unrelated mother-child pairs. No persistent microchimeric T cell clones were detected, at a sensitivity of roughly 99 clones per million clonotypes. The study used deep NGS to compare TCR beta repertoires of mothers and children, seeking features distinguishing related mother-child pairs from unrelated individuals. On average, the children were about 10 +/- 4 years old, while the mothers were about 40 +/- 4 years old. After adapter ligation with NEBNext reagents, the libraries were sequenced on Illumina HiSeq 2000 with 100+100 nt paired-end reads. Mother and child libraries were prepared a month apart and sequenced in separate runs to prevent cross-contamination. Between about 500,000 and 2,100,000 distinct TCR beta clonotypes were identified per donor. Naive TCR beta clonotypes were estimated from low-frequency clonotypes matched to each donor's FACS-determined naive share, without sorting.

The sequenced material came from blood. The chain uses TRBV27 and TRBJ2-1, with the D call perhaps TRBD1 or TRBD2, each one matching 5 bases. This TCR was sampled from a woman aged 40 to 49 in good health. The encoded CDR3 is CASSSLWDGTYEQFF. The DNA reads TGTGCCAGCAGTTCACTCTGGGACGGTACTTACGAGCAGTTCTTC.